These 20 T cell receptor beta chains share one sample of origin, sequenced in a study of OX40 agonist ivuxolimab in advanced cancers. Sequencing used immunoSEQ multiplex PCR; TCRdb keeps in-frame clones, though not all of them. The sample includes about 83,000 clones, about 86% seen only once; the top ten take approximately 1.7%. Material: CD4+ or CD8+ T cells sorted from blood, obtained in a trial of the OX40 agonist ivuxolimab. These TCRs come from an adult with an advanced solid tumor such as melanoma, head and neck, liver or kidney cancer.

The CDR3 DNA sequence: TGTGCCAGCAGCCCTGACATATCCGGGGCCAACGTCCTGACTTTC. Amino acid sequence: CASSPDISGANVLTF. The J gene is TRBJ2-6, the V gene TRBV16; no reliable D call. Trimming took 4 bases from V and 4 from J, leaving 11 bases between them. Germline CDR1 reads KGHSY; CDR2 reads FQNENV. CDR3 length equals 15 residues. The whole variable domain, filled in from reference TRBV16 and TRBJ2-6, reads GEEVAQTPKHLVRGEGQKAKLYCAPIKGHSYVFWYQQVLKNEFKFLISFQNENVFDETGMPKERFSAKCLPNSPCSLEIQATKLEDSAVYFCASSPDISGANVLTFGAGSRLTVL.

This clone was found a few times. CDR3 DNA sequence: TGTGCCAGCAGCTTTCGTGACGCCAATGAGCAGTTCTTC. Translated, it gives CASSFRDANEQFF. The rearrangement uses TRBV7-9 and TRBJ2-1; D remains unclear. The V and J ends lost 3 bases and 6 bases respectively, with 9 bases between them. The germline V gene has CDR1 SEHNR and CDR2 FQNEAQ (reference sequence). The CDR3 sequence is 13 residues long.

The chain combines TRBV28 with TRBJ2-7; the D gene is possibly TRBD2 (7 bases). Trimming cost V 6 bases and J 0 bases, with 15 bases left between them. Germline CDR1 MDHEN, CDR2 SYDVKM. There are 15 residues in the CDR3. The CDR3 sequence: CASSPRGAHSYEQYF. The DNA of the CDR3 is TGTGCCAGCAGCCCTCGGGGGGCGCACTCCTACGAGCAGTACTTC.

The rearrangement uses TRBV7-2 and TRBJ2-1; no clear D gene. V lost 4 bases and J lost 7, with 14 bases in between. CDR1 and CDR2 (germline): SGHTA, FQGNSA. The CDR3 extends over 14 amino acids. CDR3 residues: CASSSSHGLNEQFF. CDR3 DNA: TGTGCCAGCAGCTCCTCCCATGGCCTGAATGAGCAGTTCTTC.

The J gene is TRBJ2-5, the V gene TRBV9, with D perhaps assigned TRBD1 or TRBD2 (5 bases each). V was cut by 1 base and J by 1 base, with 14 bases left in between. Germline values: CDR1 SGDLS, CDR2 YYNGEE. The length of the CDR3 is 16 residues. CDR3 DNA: TGTGCCAGCAGCGTAAGCCCGCAGGGACCCCAAGAGACCCAGTACTTC. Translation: CASSVSPQGPQETQYF.

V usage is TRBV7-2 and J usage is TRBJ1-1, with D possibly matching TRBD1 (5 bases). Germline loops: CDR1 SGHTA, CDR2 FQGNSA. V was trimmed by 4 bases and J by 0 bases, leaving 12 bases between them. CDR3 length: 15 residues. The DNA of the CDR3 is TGTGCCAGCAGCTCAAGAGGAGGGGTGAACACTGAAGCTTTCTTT. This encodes CASSSRGGVNTEAFF. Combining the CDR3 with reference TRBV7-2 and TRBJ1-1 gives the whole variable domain GAGVSQSPSNKVTEKGKDVELRCDPISGHTALYWYRQSLGQGLEFLIYFQGNSAPDKSGLPSDRFSAERTGGSVSTLTIQRTQQEDSAVYLCASSSRGGVNTEAFFGQGTRLTVV.

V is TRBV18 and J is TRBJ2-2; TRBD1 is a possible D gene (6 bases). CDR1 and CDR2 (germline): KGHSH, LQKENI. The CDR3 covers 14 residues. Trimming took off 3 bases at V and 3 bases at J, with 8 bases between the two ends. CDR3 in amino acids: CASSPTGDTGELFF. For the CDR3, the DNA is TGTGCCAGCTCACCGACAGGAGACACCGGGGAGCTGTTTTTT.

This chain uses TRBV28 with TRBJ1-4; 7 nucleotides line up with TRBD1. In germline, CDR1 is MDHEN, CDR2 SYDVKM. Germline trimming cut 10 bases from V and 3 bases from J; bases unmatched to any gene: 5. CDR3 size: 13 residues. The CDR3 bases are TGTGCCACCTCAGGGGGACCTAATGAAAAACTGTTTTTT. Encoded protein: CATSGGPNEKLFF.

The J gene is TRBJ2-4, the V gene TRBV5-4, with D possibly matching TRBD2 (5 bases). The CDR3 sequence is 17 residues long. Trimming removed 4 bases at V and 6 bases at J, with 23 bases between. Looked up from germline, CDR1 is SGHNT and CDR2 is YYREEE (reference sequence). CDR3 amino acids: CASSNSPPGRMLNIQYF. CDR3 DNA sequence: TGTGCCAGCAGCAATAGCCCCCCGGGGAGAATGTTAAACATTCAGTACTTC.

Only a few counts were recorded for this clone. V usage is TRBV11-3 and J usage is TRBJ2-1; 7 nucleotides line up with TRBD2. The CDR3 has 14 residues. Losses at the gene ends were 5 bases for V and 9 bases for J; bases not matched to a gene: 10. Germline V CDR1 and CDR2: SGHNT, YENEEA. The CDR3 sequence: CASSQGLEGGEQFF. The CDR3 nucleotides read TGTGCCAGCAGCCAAGGACTAGAGGGTGGTGAGCAGTTCTTC. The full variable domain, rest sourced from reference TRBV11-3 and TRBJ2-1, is EAGVVQSPRYKIIEKKQPVAFWCNPISGHNTLYWYLQNLGQGPELLIRYENEEAVDDSQLPKDRFSAERLKGVDSTLKIQPAELGDSAVYLCASSQGLEGGEQFFGPGTRLTVL.

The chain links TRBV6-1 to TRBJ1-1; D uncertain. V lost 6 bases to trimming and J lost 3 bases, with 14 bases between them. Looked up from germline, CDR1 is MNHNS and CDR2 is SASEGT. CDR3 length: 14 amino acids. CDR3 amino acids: CASRTTPWDTEAFF. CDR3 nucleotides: TGTGCCAGCAGGACCACACCCTGGGACACTGAAGCTTTCTTT.

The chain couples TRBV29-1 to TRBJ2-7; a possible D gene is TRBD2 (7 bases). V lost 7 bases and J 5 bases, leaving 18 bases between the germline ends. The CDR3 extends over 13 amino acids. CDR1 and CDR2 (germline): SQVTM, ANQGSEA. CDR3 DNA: TGCAGCGCCTCCGGAGGGGGGGGCCACGAGCAGTACTTC. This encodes CSASGGGGHEQYF.

The CDR3 coding sequence is TGCGCCAGCAGCCACTACCAGACTAGCAGCCTAGATACGCAGTATTTT. It specifies CASSHYQTSSLDTQYF. The rearrangement joins TRBV4-3 to TRBJ2-3, with 7 nucleotides matching TRBD2. This CDR3 contains 16 residues. Germline CDR1 is LGHNA and CDR2 is YSLEER. With V trimmed by 3 bases and J by 5 bases, 11 bases remained unmatched.

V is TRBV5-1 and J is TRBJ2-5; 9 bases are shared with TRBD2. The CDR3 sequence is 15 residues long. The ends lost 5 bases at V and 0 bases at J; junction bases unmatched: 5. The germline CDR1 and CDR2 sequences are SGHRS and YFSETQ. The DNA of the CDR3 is TGCGCCAGCAGTTTTAGCGGGGGTAACCAAGAGACCCAGTACTTC. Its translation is CASSFSGGNQETQYF.

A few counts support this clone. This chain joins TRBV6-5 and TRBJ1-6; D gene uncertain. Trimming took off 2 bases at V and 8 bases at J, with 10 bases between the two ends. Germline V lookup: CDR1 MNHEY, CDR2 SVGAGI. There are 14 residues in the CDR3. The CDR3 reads CASSYATWDSPLHF. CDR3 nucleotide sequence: TGTGCCAGCAGTTACGCTACCTGGGATTCACCCCTCCACTTT.

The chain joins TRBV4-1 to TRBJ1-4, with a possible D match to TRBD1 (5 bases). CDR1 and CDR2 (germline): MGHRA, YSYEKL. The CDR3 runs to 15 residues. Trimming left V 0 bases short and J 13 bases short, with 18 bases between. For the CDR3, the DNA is TGCGCCAGCAGCCAAGATAGAGGCCAGGGAAGGAGACTGTTTTTT. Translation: CASSQDRGQGRRLFF.

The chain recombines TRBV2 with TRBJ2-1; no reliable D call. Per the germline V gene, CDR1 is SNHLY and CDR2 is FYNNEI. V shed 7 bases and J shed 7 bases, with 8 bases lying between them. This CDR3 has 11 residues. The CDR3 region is CASTLGNEQFF. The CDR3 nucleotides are TGTGCCAGCACTTTGGGGAATGAGCAGTTCTTC.

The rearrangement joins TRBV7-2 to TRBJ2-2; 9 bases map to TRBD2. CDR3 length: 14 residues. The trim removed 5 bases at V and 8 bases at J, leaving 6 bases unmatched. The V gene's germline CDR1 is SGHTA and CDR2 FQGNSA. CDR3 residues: CASSPAGGKGELFF. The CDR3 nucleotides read TGTGCCAGCAGCCCCGCGGGGGGGAAGGGGGAGCTGTTTTTT.

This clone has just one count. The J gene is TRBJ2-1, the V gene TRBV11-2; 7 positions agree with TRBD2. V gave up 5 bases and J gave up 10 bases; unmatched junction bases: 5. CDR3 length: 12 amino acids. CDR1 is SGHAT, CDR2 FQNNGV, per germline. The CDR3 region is CASSPGGREQFF. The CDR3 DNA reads TGTGCCAGCAGCCCCGGGGGGAGGGAGCAGTTCTTC.

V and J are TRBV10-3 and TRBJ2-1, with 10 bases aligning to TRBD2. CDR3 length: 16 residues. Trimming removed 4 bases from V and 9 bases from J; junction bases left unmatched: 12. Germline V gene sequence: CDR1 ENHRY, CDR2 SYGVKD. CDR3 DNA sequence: TGTGCCATCAGTGGGAGGTCCGGACTAGCGGAGGGTGAGCAGTTCTTC. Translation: CAISGRSGLAEGEQFF.